This T cell receptor (beta chain) comes out of a study of T cell responses to AZD1222 COVID-19 vaccine. The CDR3 has 15 amino acids. Trimming took 5 bases from V and 3 from J; bases not matched to a gene: 9. Per germline, CDR1 MNHEY and CDR2 SVGAGI. Method: immunoSEQ multiplex PCR; TCRdb's copy keeps in-frame clones and lacks some. The sample contains approximately 160,000 clones, 85% to 95% of which appear only once. This TCR was recovered from an adult in good health. The chain combines TRBV6-5 with TRBJ1-1; the match to TRBD1 covers 7 bases. Sequenced material: peripheral blood, taken on day 0 of AZD1222 vaccination. The DNA of the CDR3 is TGTGCCAGCAGTCCTCCAACAGGGGTACACACTGAAGCTTTCTTT. Translated: CASSPPTGVHTEAFF.